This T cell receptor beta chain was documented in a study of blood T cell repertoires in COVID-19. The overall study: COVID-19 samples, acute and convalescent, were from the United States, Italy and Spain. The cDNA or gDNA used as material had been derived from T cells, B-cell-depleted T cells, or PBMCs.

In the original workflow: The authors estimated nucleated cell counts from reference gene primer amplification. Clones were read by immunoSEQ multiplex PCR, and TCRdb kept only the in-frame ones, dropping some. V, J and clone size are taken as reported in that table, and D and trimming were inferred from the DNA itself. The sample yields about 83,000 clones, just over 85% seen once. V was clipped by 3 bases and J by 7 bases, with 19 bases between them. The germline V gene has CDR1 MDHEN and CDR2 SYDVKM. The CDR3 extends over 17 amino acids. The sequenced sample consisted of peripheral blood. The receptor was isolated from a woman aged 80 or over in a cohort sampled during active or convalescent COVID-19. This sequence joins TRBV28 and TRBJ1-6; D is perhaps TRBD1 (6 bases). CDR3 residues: CASSFPNRVRTNSPLHF. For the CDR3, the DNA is TGTGCCAGCAGTTTTCCGAACAGGGTCAGGACAAATTCACCCCTCCACTTT.